A selection of T cell receptor beta chains follows, all from one sample in a study of early T cells in non-severe SARS-CoV-2 infection. TCRdb independently ran MiXCR on the 5' RACE reads; one entry per CDR3 protein. Of just over 60,000 distinct CDR3 sequences in the sample, about 9.3% were seen once. Sequenced sample: whole blood. Receptors were obtained from an adult who was a healthcare worker with PCR-confirmed SARS-CoV-2 infection or an uninfected control (not recorded which). Each CDR3 is given with its conserved first and last residue.

TRBV20-1,TRBJ1-5,CSAKAGGIQPQHF
TRBV14,TRBJ1-2,CASSFGTGATNYGYTF
TRBV6-1,TRBJ2-5,CASSMGLTQETQYF
TRBV28,TRBJ2-2,CASSHTGRPNTGELFF
TRBV6-1,TRBJ2-5,CASSSPRLRPQETQYF
TRBV24-1,TRBJ2-6,CATSDPGVISGANVLTF
TRBV4-1,TRBJ1-1,CASSHPAGGNTEAFF
TRBV7-9,TRBJ1-1,CASSLVHQNTEAFF
TRBV27,TRBJ1-5,CASSYGVGGQPQHF
TRBV29-1,TRBJ1-2,CSVEGFEPNYGYTF
TRBV19,TRBJ2-2,CASSSQGDTGELFF
TRBV24-1,TRBJ2-6,CATSAGGANVLTF
TRBV6-6,TRBJ1-1,CASTLGGLNTEAFF
TRBV6-6,TRBJ2-5,CASSFDSGKETQYF
TRBV12-3/TRBV12-4,TRBJ1-1,CASSQGRLGTEAFF
TRBV6-1,TRBJ2-1,CASSEVPSRSEQFF
TRBV7-2,TRBJ2-3,CASSGRTGTDTQYF
TRBV6-1,TRBJ1-6,CASSEALQATRVSLHF
TRBV3-1,TRBJ1-3,CASSQGSSGNTIYF
TRBV20-1,TRBJ1-1,CSAREGRGLLKTEAFF
TRBV7-9,TRBJ2-3,CASSLAPGLATDTQYF
TRBV9,TRBJ2-5,CASSVATDVRETQYF
TRBV12-3/TRBV12-4,TRBJ2-1,CASSLSGALYEQFF
TRBV2,TRBJ2-1,CASREQGNLNNEQFF
TRBV12-3/TRBV12-4,TRBJ2-2,CASSLRDTGELFF
TRBV6-6,TRBJ2-1,CASSYIVVGDEQFF
TRBV20-1,TRBJ2-3,CSASRGGPPPDTQYF
TRBV3-1,TRBJ2-4,CASSQEPQGRNIQYF
TRBV12-3/TRBV12-4,TRBJ2-5,CASSPGTPETQYF
TRBV7-8,TRBJ2-5,CASSSVAGARGTQYF
TRBV9,TRBJ2-1,CASSVDSYSYNEQFF
TRBV3-1,TRBJ2-5,CASSQLPSQETQYF
TRBV6-5,TRBJ2-1,CASSYRTATYNEQFF
TRBV7-2,TRBJ2-1,CASTIMTGPNEQFF
TRBV15,TRBJ2-2,CATSAGTGSGELFF
TRBV5-6,TRBJ1-1,CASSLLRGTEAFF
TRBV6-6,TRBJ2-5,CASRDGKETQYF
TRBV12-3/TRBV12-4,TRBJ2-2,CASSFSDTGELFF
TRBV12-3/TRBV12-4,TRBJ1-2,CASSLGVGYGYTF
TRBV6-5,TRBJ1-6,CASRNGQAVSSSPLHF
TRBV6-2/TRBV6-3,TRBJ1-2,CASRQADYGYTF
TRBV20-1,TRBJ2-5,CSAGLAGGQETQYF
TRBV2,TRBJ2-2,CASSEAGAVTGELFF
TRBV18,TRBJ2-6,CASSPTGRSGANVLTF
TRBV18,TRBJ1-3,CASSTQGTGNTIYF
TRBV19,TRBJ2-5,CARRPVPQETQYF
TRBV12-3/TRBV12-4,TRBJ2-5,CASSLALGGQETQYF
TRBV7-2,TRBJ2-2,CASSLGTINTGELFF
TRBV7-9,TRBJ2-5,CASSGGVETQYF